This T cell receptor beta chain was found in a study of cytomegalovirus exposure and HLA in healthy donors. General observations from the study: A prior analysis recorded that most TCR beta V segments were productive about 90% or about 30% of the time. Analysis was carried out at a later point, and it linked a missense DCLRE1C variant to TCR beta V- and J-gene trimming.

The primer mix had 60 Vbeta and 13 Jbeta primers. The method was immunoSEQ multiplex PCR; TCRdb's version includes in-frame clones alone and lacks a portion of them. Among about 79,000 clones listed, 67% were seen once. The germline CDR1 and CDR2 sequences are SGHNT and YYREEE (reference sequence). This CDR3 spans 15 amino acids. The V segment lost 2 bases and the J segment 5 bases; nucleotides outside the gene matches: 8. The sample holds a few counts of this clone. The antigen remains undetermined. This receptor was obtained from a woman in her 50s in good health and CMV-seropositive. The J gene is TRBJ2-5, the V gene TRBV5-4; 8 bases line up with TRBD2. The sequenced sample consisted of PBMCs. CDR3 in amino acids: CASSLAGVSYETQYF. CDR3 nucleotide sequence: TGTGCCAGCAGCTTAGCGGGGGTTAGTTATGAGACCCAGTACTTC.